A selection of T cell receptor beta chains follows, all from one sample in a study of shared clonotypes between healthy human individuals. The table came from immunoSEQ multiplex PCR; TCRdb's copy has only in-frame clones and leaves some out. Of 2 million to 2.5 million clones in the sample, approximately 96% were seen once. The sequenced sample consisted of naive CD4+ T cells sorted from blood. The receptor set was obtained from a man younger than 35 in good health. The CDR3 runs from the conserved cysteine through the conserved F or W. Each record gives: D gene, V gene, J gene, clone size, CDR3 protein, CDR3 DNA. D genes are given only for firm matches. Rows may omit the clone size; those that give it use once, few, many or a size class.

NA,TRBV6-5,TRBJ1-5,NA,CASSRLKDTQPQHF,TGTGCCAGCAGTCGCCTGAAGGACACTCAGCCCCAGCATTTT
TRBD1,TRBV30,TRBJ1-1,NA,CAWRGTGMNTEAFF,TGTGCCTGGAGGGGGACAGGGATGAACACTGAAGCTTTCTTT
TRBD2,TRBV2,TRBJ2-1,NA,CASRGKAGVYNEQFF,TGTGCCAGCAGGGGAAAAGCGGGAGTTTACAATGAGCAGTTCTTC
NA,TRBV5-8,TRBJ1-1,NA,CASSPLISVWNTEAFF,TGTGCCAGCAGCCCCCTAATAAGTGTTTGGAACACTGAAGCTTTCTTT
NA,TRBV28,TRBJ1-4,NA,CASSMDGEKLFF,TGTGCCAGCAGTATGGATGGTGAAAAACTGTTTTTT
NA,TRBV1,TRBJ2-7,NA,CTSSHVSPEQYF,TGCACCAGCAGCCATGTTAGCCCCGAGCAGTACTTC
NA,TRBV5-1,TRBJ2-2,NA,CASSSTSNTGELFF,TGCGCCAGCAGTTCTACTTCGAACACCGGGGAGCTGTTTTTT
TRBD1,TRBV30,TRBJ2-7,NA,CAWGDRSHEQYF,TGTGCCTGGGGGGACAGGTCCCACGAGCAGTACTTC
NA,TRBV7-9,TRBJ1-5,NA,CAISRDAGQPQHF,TGTGCCATCTCCCGGGACGCAGGCCAGCCCCAGCATTTT
NA,TRBV7-9,TRBJ2-7,NA,CASSLAGLFYEQYF,TGTGCCAGCAGCTTAGCGGGACTTTTTTACGAGCAGTACTTC
NA,TRBV27,TRBJ1-5,NA,CASRLRTQGYNQPQHF,TGTGCCAGCAGACTACGCACGCAGGGCTACAATCAGCCCCAGCATTTT
NA,TRBV6-5,TRBJ2-1,NA,CASSYYAGNDEQFF,TGTGCCAGCAGTTACTATGCAGGGAACGATGAGCAGTTCTTC
TRBD1,TRBV27,TRBJ2-6,NA,CATTGAGANVLTF,TGTGCCACCACAGGGGCGGGGGCCAACGTCCTGACTTTC
TRBD1,TRBV19,TRBJ2-7,NA,CASSRQGGISYEQYF,TGTGCCAGTAGCCGACAGGGGGGAATCTCCTACGAGCAGTACTTC
NA,TRBV5-1,TRBJ2-5,NA,CASSPRGVETQYF,TGCGCCAGCAGCCCCCGAGGGGTGGAGACCCAGTACTTC
NA,TRBV5-1,TRBJ1-1,NA,CASSLDHRVGAEAFF,TGCGCCAGCAGCTTGGATCACAGGGTGGGAGCTGAAGCTTTCTTT
NA,TRBV7-8,TRBJ2-2,NA,CASSIDTTGELFF,TGTGCCAGCAGCATCGACACCACCGGGGAGCTGTTTTTT
TRBD1,TRBV5-4,TRBJ2-2,NA,CASSPRSGTGVSGELFF,TGTGCCAGCAGCCCCCGATCGGGGACAGGGGTCTCCGGGGAGCTGTTTTTT
TRBD1,TRBV5-1,TRBJ1-1,NA,CASSLRQGSDTEAFF,TGCGCCAGCAGCCTAAGACAGGGGTCGGACACTGAAGCTTTCTTT
TRBD2,TRBV11-2,TRBJ2-1,NA,CASSLDAGVYNEQFF,TGTGCCAGCAGCTTAGACGCGGGAGTCTACAATGAGCAGTTCTTC
NA,TRBV5-1,TRBJ2-5,NA,CASSTGGETQYF,TGCGCCAGCAGCACGGGTGGGGAGACCCAGTACTTC
NA,TRBV20-1,TRBJ2-3,NA,CSVAPDTQYF,TGCAGTGTCGCCCCAGATACGCAGTATTTT
NA,TRBV6-6,TRBJ2-5,once,CASRATQGVGETQYF,TGTGCCAGCAGAGCCACCCAGGGCGTCGGGGAGACCCAGTACTTC
NA,TRBV30,TRBJ2-1,NA,CAWSSGQRDEQFF,TGTGCCTGGAGCTCGGGGCAACGGGATGAGCAGTTCTTC
NA,TRBV19,TRBJ2-5,NA,CASGILGNPETQYF,TGTGCCAGTGGTATCCTGGGCAACCCGGAGACCCAGTACTTC
TRBD1,TRBV28,TRBJ1-5,NA,CASSFVGGPSNQPQHF,TGTGCCAGCAGTTTTGTAGGGGGCCCTAGCAATCAGCCCCAGCATTTT
NA,TRBV7-2,TRBJ1-3,NA,CASSPAGIAPSGNTIYF,TGTGCCAGCAGCCCTGCCGGGATCGCCCCCTCTGGAAACACCATATATTTT
NA,TRBV5-6,TRBJ2-1,NA,CASSPTWDNEQFF,TGTGCCAGCAGCCCCACATGGGACAATGAGCAGTTCTTC
TRBD1,TRBV6-6,TRBJ1-2,NA,CASNGQGGYYGYTF,TGTGCCAGCAACGGACAGGGCGGGTACTATGGCTACACCTTC
TRBD1,TRBV19,TRBJ2-5,NA,CASSMTTGVGTQYF,TGTGCCAGTAGTATGACGACAGGGGTGGGGACCCAGTACTTC
NA,TRBV18,TRBJ2-5,NA,CASSMYQETQYF,TGTGCCAGCTCAATGTACCAAGAGACCCAGTACTTC
TRBD2,TRBV28,TRBJ2-7,NA,CASTLAGGNYEQYF,TGTGCCAGCACCCTCGCGGGGGGGAACTACGAGCAGTACTTC
NA,TRBV5-1,TRBJ1-6,NA,CASSLGRGNSPLHF,TGCGCCAGCAGCTTGGGTCGGGGAAATTCACCCCTCCACTTT
TRBD1,TRBV11-2,TRBJ2-7,NA,CASSFTGGSYEQYF,TGTGCCAGCAGCTTCACAGGGGGTTCCTACGAGCAGTACTTC
NA,TRBV29-1,TRBJ2-1,NA,CSVEKGASGNEQFF,TGCAGCGTTGAAAAGGGAGCATCGGGCAATGAGCAGTTCTTC
TRBD2,TRBV5-1,TRBJ2-3,once,CASSPPSAAGGTDTQYF,TGCGCCAGCAGCCCCCCGTCGGCGGCGGGAGGGACAGATACGCAGTATTTT
NA,TRBV5-1,TRBJ1-1,NA,CASRQTGTEAFF,TGCGCCAGCAGACAGACAGGCACTGAAGCTTTCTTT
TRBD2,TRBV6-5,TRBJ2-1,NA,CASSPSGGIYNEQFF,TGTGCCAGCAGTCCGTCGGGAGGAATCTACAATGAGCAGTTCTTC
NA,TRBV19,TRBJ2-7,NA,CASSLGPTYEQYF,TGTGCCAGTAGCCTAGGTCCTACCTACGAGCAGTACTTC
NA,TRBV25-1,TRBJ2-3,NA,CASRGSSLGTDTQYF,TGTGCCAGCAGGGGATCTAGCCTAGGCACAGATACGCAGTATTTT
TRBD1,TRBV10-3,TRBJ1-1,few,CAITPTGTGTEAFF,TGTGCCATCACCCCGACAGGGACGGGGACTGAAGCTTTCTTT
NA,TRBV11-3,TRBJ2-5,NA,CASSLGGAETETQYF,TGTGCCAGCAGCTTAGGGGGGGCGGAGACGGAGACCCAGTACTTC